The text below deals with one T cell receptor (beta chain). Its antigen is not known. The germline V gene has CDR1 SGHTA and CDR2 FQGNSA. V shed 1 base, J shed 3 bases, and the junction held 2 bases outside the gene matches. There are 14 residues in the CDR3. This record comes from a study of T cell responses to AZD1222 COVID-19 vaccine. Whole-study findings and limits: Receipt of two AZD1222 doses was followed by a rise in Spike-specific TCR breadth and depth. Most donors were white British and more were female, and clonal diversity was possibly underestimated. Vaccine-associated CD4 TCRs spanned spike, dominant at 160-218 and 743-854.

Generated by immunoSEQ multiplex PCR, the TCRdb table keeps only in-frame clones and is missing some. The data contain about 110,000 clones, 89% of them singletons. The receptor was derived from an adult in good health. The chain joins TRBV7-2 to TRBJ2-5, with 7 bases lining up with TRBD2. The sample here was peripheral blood, taken on day 0 of AZD1222 vaccination. The CDR3 sequence is CASSLGLAEETQYF. The DNA for the CDR3 is TGTGCCAGCAGCTTAGGGCTAGCGGAAGAGACCCAGTACTTC.